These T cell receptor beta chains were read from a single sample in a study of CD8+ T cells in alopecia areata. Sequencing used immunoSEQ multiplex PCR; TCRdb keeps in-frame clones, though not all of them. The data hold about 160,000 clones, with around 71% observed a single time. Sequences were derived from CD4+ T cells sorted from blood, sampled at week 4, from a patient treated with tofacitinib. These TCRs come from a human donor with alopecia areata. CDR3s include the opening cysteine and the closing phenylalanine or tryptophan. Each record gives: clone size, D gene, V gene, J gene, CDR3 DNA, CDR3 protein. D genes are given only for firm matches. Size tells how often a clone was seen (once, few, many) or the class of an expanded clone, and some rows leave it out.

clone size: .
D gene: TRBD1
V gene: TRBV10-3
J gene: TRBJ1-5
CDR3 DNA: TGCGCCACGGGGGGACAGGGGGCCGTGCAGCCCCAGCATTTT
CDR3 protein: CATGGQGAVQPQHF

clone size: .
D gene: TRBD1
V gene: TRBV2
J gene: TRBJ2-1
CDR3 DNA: TGTGCCAGCAGTGTAGGGACAGGGGAGTTCTTC
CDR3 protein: CASSVGTGEFF

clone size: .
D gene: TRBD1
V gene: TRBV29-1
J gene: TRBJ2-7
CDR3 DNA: TGCAGCGACCCGGGACAGAGTTCGCAGTACTTC
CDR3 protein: CSDPGQSSQYF

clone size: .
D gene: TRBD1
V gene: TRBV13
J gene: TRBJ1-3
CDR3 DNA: TGTGCCAGCAGCACCCGACAGGGGCGGCAATCTGGAAACACCATATATTTT
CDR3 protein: CASSTRQGRQSGNTIYF

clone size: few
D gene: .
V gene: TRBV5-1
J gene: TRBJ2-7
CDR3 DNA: TGCGCCAGCAGCTTATCGACATCCCAGGGCTACGAGCAGTACTTC
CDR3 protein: CASSLSTSQGYEQYF

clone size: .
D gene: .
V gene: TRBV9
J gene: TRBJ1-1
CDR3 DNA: TGTGCCAGCAGCCCCGGGGGCACAGCTTTCTTT
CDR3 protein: CASSPGGTAFF

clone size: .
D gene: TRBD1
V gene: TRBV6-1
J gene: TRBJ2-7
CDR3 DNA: TGTGCCAGCAGCAGACAGGGAACAGCCTACGAGCAGTACTTC
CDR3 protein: CASSRQGTAYEQYF

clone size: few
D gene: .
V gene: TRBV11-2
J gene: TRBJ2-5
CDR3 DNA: TGTGCCAGCACCCACCCCGCCGGACTTTGGGAAGAGACCCAGTACTTC
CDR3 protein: CASTHPAGLWEETQYF

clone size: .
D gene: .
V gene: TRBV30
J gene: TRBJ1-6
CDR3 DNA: TGTGCCTGGAGTGTAAGCAGGTCTCTGGATAATTCACCCCTCCACTTT
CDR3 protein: CAWSVSRSLDNSPLHF

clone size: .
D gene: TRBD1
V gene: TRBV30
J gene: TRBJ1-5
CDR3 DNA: TGTGCCTGGAGTGCTCTCGGGACAGGGGATTATCAGCCCCAGCATTTT
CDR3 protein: CAWSALGTGDYQPQHF

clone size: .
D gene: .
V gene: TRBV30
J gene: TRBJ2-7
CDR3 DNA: TGTGCCTGGAGTGTGGGACCCCACTACGAGCAGTACTTC
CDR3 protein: CAWSVGPHYEQYF

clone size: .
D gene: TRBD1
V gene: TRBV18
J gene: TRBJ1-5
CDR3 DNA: TGTGCCAGCTCATTCGGGACAGGGCGAAATCAGCCCCAGCATTTT
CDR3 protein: CASSFGTGRNQPQHF

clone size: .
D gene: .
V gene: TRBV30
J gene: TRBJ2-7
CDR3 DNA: TGTGCCTGGAGCATGGGACACCGTTACGAGCAGTACTTC
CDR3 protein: CAWSMGHRYEQYF

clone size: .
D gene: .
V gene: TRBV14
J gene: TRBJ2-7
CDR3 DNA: TGTGCCAGCAGCCGCCGACTGGACAGCTCCTACGAGCAGTACTTC
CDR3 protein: CASSRRLDSSYEQYF

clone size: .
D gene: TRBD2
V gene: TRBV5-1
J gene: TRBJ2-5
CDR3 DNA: TGCGCCAGCAGCTTAGCGGGGGAGACCCAGTACTTC
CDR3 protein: CASSLAGETQYF

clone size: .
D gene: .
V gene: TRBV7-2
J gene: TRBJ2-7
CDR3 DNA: TGTGCCAGCCGCCCCAGCGAGCAGTACTTC
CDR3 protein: CASRPSEQYF

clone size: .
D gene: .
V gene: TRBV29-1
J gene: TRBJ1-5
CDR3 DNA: TGCAGCGTTGCATTAGGGAGCAATCAGCCCCAGCATTTT
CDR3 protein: CSVALGSNQPQHF

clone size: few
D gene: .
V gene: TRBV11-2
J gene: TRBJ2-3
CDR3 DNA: TGTGCCAGCAGCTTGAGGGGGACCACAGATACGCAGTATTTT
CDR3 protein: CASSLRGTTDTQYF

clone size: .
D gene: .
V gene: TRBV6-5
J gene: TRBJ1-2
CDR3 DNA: TGTGCCAGCAGGTCCGGGACTAACTATGGCTACACCTTC
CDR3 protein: CASRSGTNYGYTF

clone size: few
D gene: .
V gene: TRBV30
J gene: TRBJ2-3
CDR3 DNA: TGTGCCTCCGGACAGGGAGGGCCAGATACGCAGTATTTT
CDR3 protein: CASGQGGPDTQYF

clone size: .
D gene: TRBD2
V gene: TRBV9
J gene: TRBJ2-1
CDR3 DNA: TGTGCCAGCAGCGTAGCGGGGGGGTCCTACAATGAGCAGTTCTTC
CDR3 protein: CASSVAGGSYNEQFF

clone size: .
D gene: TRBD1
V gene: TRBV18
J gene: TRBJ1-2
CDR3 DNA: TGTGCCAGCTCCCGGGACAGGGAAGGTGGCTACACCTTC
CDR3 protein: CASSRDREGGYTF

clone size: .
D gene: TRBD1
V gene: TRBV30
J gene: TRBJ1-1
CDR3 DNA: TGTGCCTGGAACAGGGGCCCTGAAGCTTTCTTT
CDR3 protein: CAWNRGPEAFF

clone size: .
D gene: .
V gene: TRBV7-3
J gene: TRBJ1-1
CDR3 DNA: TGTGCCAGCAGCCAAGGGATTGGAGTCGAAGCTTTCTTT
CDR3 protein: CASSQGIGVEAFF

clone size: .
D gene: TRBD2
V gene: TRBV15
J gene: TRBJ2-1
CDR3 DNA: TGTGCCACCAGCAGGGATTCACTAGCGGGGAGATACAATGGGCAGTTCTTC
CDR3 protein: CATSRDSLAGRYNGQFF

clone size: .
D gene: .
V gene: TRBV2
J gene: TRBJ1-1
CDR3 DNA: TGTGCCAGCACTCCCTACGGTGTGGACACTGAAGCTTTCTTT
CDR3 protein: CASTPYGVDTEAFF

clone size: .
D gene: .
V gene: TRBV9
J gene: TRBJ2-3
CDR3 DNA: TGTGCCAGCAGCGTACAGGAAGGTACGCAGTATTTT
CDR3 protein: CASSVQEGTQYF

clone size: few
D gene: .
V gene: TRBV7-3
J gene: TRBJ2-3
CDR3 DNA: TGTGCCAGCAGCCTCAGCCGCACAGATACGCAGTATTTT
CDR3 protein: CASSLSRTDTQYF

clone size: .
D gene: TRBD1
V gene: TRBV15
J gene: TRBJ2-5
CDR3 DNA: TGTGCCACCAGAGAACCACAGGGGGCGAGGGAGACCCAGTACTTC
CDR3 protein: CATREPQGARETQYF